This T cell receptor (beta chain) came from a study of cytomegalovirus exposure and HLA in healthy donors. This CDR3 has 14 amino acids. Per germline, CDR1 MNHNS and CDR2 SASEGT. V shed 6 bases, J shed 7 bases, and the junction held 11 bases outside the gene matches. It was with 60 Vbeta and 13 Jbeta primers that the PCR ran. Libraries were prepared by immunoSEQ multiplex PCR; TCRdb keeps only in-frame clonotypes and omits some of them. The sample contains about 160,000 clones, roughly 88% of which appear only once. The chain carries TRBV6-1 and TRBJ1-1; TRBD1 aligns across 7 bases. This receptor was taken from a boy under 10 years old in good health and CMV-seronegative. Sequencing was performed on PBMCs. For the CDR3, the DNA is TGTGCCAGCAGGGCCGACAGGGAAGAAGGTGAAGCTTTCTTT. It yields the protein CASRADREEGEAFF.